This T cell receptor (beta chain) originates from a study of control samples from healthy donors and cancer patients. The CDR3 consists of 14 residues. The table came from immunoSEQ multiplex PCR; TCRdb's copy has only in-frame clones and leaves some out. The sample consists of 7,000 to 8,500 clones, 82% of them appearing once. The receptor was isolated from a man between 70 and 80 years old with lung cancer. The specimen sequenced was PBMCs. This chain connects TRBV21-1 to TRBJ2-2. TRBV21-1 is a pseudogene. CDR3: CASSKEDELGELFF. The DNA for the CDR3 is TGTGCCAGCAGCAAAGAAGACGAGCTCGGGGAGCTGTTTTTT.